These 29 T cell receptor beta chains originate from one sample sequenced in a study of blood T cells in healthy people across ages. With a J-beta primer mix and a sample-barcoded 5' primer, a second PCR ran roughly 6 to 12 cycles. One entry per CDR3 protein, called by TCRdb with MiXCR from the 5' RACE reads. The data contain 600,000 to 1,000,000 distinct CDR3 sequences, more than 45% of them singletons. Specimen: blood. These TCRs come from a man aged 25 to 45 in good health.

V and J are TRBV2 and TRBJ2-5, with a possible D match to TRBD2 (7 bases). Trimming took off 11 bases at V and 5 bases at J, with 24 bases between the two ends. The germline gives CDR1 SNHLY, CDR2 FYNNEI. CDR3 length: 15 residues. CDR3 amino acids: CALRITGGHYETQYF. The DNA for the CDR3 is TGTGCCCTCAGGATAACGGGGGGCCATTATGAGACCCAGTACTTC.

V gene TRBV4-2 combines with J gene TRBJ2-7; D gene unclear. The germline V and J ends were trimmed by 1 base and 0 bases, with 10 bases remaining between them. CDR3 length: 15 amino acids. Germline V CDR1 and CDR2: LGHNA, YNFKEQ. CDR3 in DNA: TGTGCCAGCAGCCAAGTGGCCGGAAGCTCCTACGAGCAGTACTTC. Translation gives CASSQVAGSSYEQYF.

This chain links TRBV5-1 with TRBJ2-1, with D perhaps matching TRBD1 (8 bases). The closer fit of TRBJ2-7 to the DNA end suggests the J call may be wrong. The germline gives CDR1 SGHRS, CDR2 YFSETQ. The CDR3 has 15 amino acids. The CDR3 sequence: CASSPGGGSYNEQYF. In DNA, the CDR3 is TGCGCCAGCAGCCCAGGGGGCGGGAGTTACAATGAGCAGTACTTC.

This chain joins TRBV20-1 and TRBJ2-1; the match to TRBD2 covers 9 bases. This CDR3 spans 12 amino acids. With V trimmed by 6 bases and J by 6 bases, 3 bases remained unmatched. CDR1 and CDR2 from the germline V gene are DFQATT and SNEGSKA (reference sequence). CDR3 DNA sequence: TGCAGTGCACCGGGACTAGCCAATGAGCAGTTCTTC. Translation: CSAPGLANEQFF.

The CDR3 DNA is TGTGCCAGCAGCCCACGTGGCGGGAGTGATAGGAATGAGCAGTTCTTC. As protein: CASSPRGGSDRNEQFF. The chain has TRBV7-2 and TRBJ2-1; 7 nucleotides agree with TRBD2. Losses at the gene ends were 5 bases for V and 7 bases for J; bases not matched to a gene: 14. The CDR3 is 16 amino acids. CDR1 is SGHTA, CDR2 FQGNSA, per germline.

The chain employs TRBV6-5 and TRBJ2-4, with 8 bases fitting TRBD2. The germline CDR1 and CDR2 sequences are MNHEY and SVGAGI. V lost 5 bases and J lost 13; bases outside the gene matches: 13. This CDR3 spans 14 amino acids. The CDR3 here is CASSTVSGTREQYF. The CDR3 coding sequence is TGTGCCAGCAGTACAGTTTCCGGGACTAGAGAGCAGTACTTC.

The rearrangement links TRBV29-1 to TRBJ1-2; the D gene is possibly TRBD1 (5 bases). The CDR3 contains 13 residues. Between the trimmed V and J ends, which lost 1 base and 4 bases, there was a span of 10 bases. Germline CDR1 reads SQVTM; CDR2 reads ANQGSEA. Written as DNA, the CDR3 is TGCAGCGTTGAAGGACCCGACAGCTATGGCTACACCTTC. Its protein product is CSVEGPDSYGYTF.

To note about this clonotype: The junction shows a germline mismatch at one end, possibly a read error. The rearrangement joins TRBV7-2 to TRBJ1-4; no reliable D call. Germline V gene lookup returns CDR1 SGHTA and CDR2 FQGNSA. CDR3 length: 14 residues. CDR3 region: CASSLVPTKEKLFF. The CDR3 DNA reads as TGTGCCAGCAGCTTAGTGCCAACTAAGGAAAAACTGTTTTTT.

CDR3: CSARDPGGNYEQYF. CDR3 DNA: TGCAGTGCTAGAGATCCAGGGGGCAACTACGAGCAGTACTTC. The rearrangement links TRBV20-1 to TRBJ2-7; TRBD1 matches at 8 bases. V dropped 0 bases and J dropped 3; count of bases not matched to a gene: 4. The CDR3 has 14 residues. Germline CDR1 is DFQATT and CDR2 is SNEGSKA (reference sequence).

This clonotype was seen a handful of times. V gene TRBV20-1 combines with J gene TRBJ2-5, with D perhaps matching TRBD2 (5 bases). There are 12 residues in the CDR3. Per the germline V gene, CDR1 is DFQATT and CDR2 is SNEGSKA (reference sequence). V lost 5 bases, J lost 5 bases, and 12 bases lay in between. CDR3 amino acids: CSAHRGMETQYF. Written as DNA, the CDR3 is TGCAGTGCTCATAGAGGGATGGAGACCCAGTACTTC.

This clonotype was detected a few times. The chain couples TRBV5-1 to TRBJ2-1; a weak D match, TRBD1 (6 bases). V lost 7 bases and J 4 bases, leaving 27 bases between the germline ends. The germline CDR1 and CDR2 sequences are SGHRS and YFSETQ. The CDR3 covers 18 residues. The CDR3 bases are TGCGCCAGCGCTCTCAGGGGTAGCAGTTTAAATTTTTACAATGAGCAGTTCTTC. Translation: CASALRGSSLNFYNEQFF.

The gene calls are TRBV20-1 and TRBJ2-1; perhaps TRBD2 as D (5 bases). The germline CDR1 and CDR2 sequences are DFQATT and SNEGSKA (reference sequence). V was cut by 3 bases and J by 2 bases, with 23 bases left in between. The CDR3 extends over 18 amino acids. For the CDR3, the DNA is TGCAGTGCTAGCTCTTCCAGGTCTAGCTTCACGACCTACAATGAGCAGTTCTTC. Translated: CSASSSRSSFTTYNEQFF.

This clonotype occurred a few times. CDR3 in DNA: TGCAGTGCTAGGGCCCCGGGGACTCGACAACCTTATAACTATGGCTACACCTTC. It codes for CSARAPGTRQPYNYGYTF. The chain couples TRBV20-1 to TRBJ1-2, with D tentatively TRBD1 (5 bases). The CDR3 is made up of 18 amino acids. Germline values: CDR1 DFQATT, CDR2 SNEGSKA (reference sequence). The V end was cut by 3 bases, the J end by 1 base, with 24 bases between.

The chain joins TRBV2 to TRBJ1-2; no reliable D call. The CDR3 totals 15 residues. V lost 7 bases to trimming and J lost 4 bases, with 19 bases between them. Germline V lookup: CDR1 SNHLY, CDR2 FYNNEI. CDR3 amino acids: CASNPDAAGSYGYTF. The CDR3, as DNA: TGTGCCAGCAATCCGGATGCGGCAGGTTCCTATGGCTACACCTTC.

The genes are TRBV5-1 and TRBJ1-4, with D possibly matching TRBD1 (5 bases). This CDR3 region has 14 residues. Germline values: CDR1 SGHRS, CDR2 YFSETQ. V gave up 5 bases and J gave up 8 bases, with 16 bases separating them. CDR3 loop: CASRQDGLGEKLFF. The CDR3 DNA sequence: TGCGCCAGCAGACAGGATGGCTTGGGGGAAAAACTGTTTTTT.

Points on this clonotype: Compared with germline, one end of the junction differs, possibly owing to a read error. V and J are TRBV20-1 and TRBJ2-4; 7 nucleotides line up with TRBD1. The DNA end is more similar to TRBJ2-7, so the J call may be wrong. In germline, CDR1 is DFQATT, CDR2 SNEGSKA (reference sequence). The CDR3 is 13 amino acids. This CDR3 is CGAKTGLVDEQYF. The CDR3 DNA reads TGCGGTGCAAAGACAGGGTTGGTCGACGAGCAGTACTTC.

J is TRBJ2-1 and V is TRBV29-1; a possible D gene is TRBD2 (5 bases). From germline, CDR1 is SQVTM and CDR2 ANQGSEA. Between the trimmed V and J ends, which lost 4 bases and 9 bases, there was a span of 13 bases. The CDR3 runs to 12 residues. In DNA, the CDR3 is TGCAGCGTTGGACTACTGGCAAGTGAGCAGTTCTTC. Amino acids: CSVGLLASEQFF.

V gene TRBV7-8 combines with J gene TRBJ1-5; D call uncertain. V lost 5 bases and J lost 3, with 11 bases in between. Per the germline V gene, CDR1 is SGHVS and CDR2 is FQNEAQ. The CDR3 consists of 14 residues. Here the CDR3 DNA reads TGTGCCAGCAGCCCGTCCGCCTTCAATCAGCCCCAGCATTTT. This codes for CASSPSAFNQPQHF.

The chain links TRBV12-3 or TRBV12-4 to TRBJ2-2; 9 bases fit TRBD1. The trim removed 3 bases at V and 0 bases at J, leaving 5 bases unmatched. The length of the CDR3 is 17 residues. CDR3 bases: TGTGCCAGCAGTTTTGGGTGGGACAGGGCGAACACCGGGGAGCTGTTTTTT. Translating it yields CASSFGWDRANTGELFF.

The rearrangement links TRBV4-2 to TRBJ2-7; possible D gene TRBD1, 5 bases. The CDR3 runs to 14 residues. Trimming shortened V by 0 bases and J by 2 bases, and 8 bases separated the two germline ends. CDR1 is LGHNA, CDR2 YNFKEQ, per germline. Written as DNA, the CDR3 is TGTGCCAGCAGCCAAGATGACAGAACCTACGAGCAGTACTTC. It is translated as CASSQDDRTYEQYF.

The gene calls are TRBV9 and TRBJ2-3, with D unclear. Germline CDR1 reads SGDLS; CDR2 reads YYNGEE. The CDR3 has 14 amino acids. Trimming took 3 bases from V and 4 from J, leaving 12 bases between them. CDR3 coding DNA: TGTGCCAGCAGCGACGGACGGCCCGCAGATACGCAGTATTTT. Its translation: CASSDGRPADTQYF.

V and J are TRBV7-2 and TRBJ2-7; no clear D. The CDR3 consists of 16 residues. Trimming removed 3 bases at V and 3 bases at J, with 18 bases between. CDR1 is SGHTA, CDR2 FQGNSA, per germline. As DNA, the CDR3 is TGTGCCAGCAGCTTTGGGCGGACCGTTGACCGCTACGAGCAGTACTTC. Translated, it gives CASSFGRTVDRYEQYF.

J is TRBJ2-3 and V is TRBV7-8; a possible D gene is TRBD2 (6 bases). This CDR3 comprises 13 residues. Trimming took off 5 bases at V and 4 bases at J, with 10 bases between the two ends. In germline, CDR1 is SGHVS, CDR2 FQNEAQ. CDR3 nucleotides: TGTGCCAGCAGCACCCCGGGGGCAGATACGCAGTATTTT. Its translation is CASSTPGADTQYF.

This clonotype has a handful of counts. The chain employs TRBV4-3 and TRBJ2-5; the D is unclear. CDR3 length: 15 amino acids. Trimming removed 5 bases from V and 5 bases from J, with 18 bases in between. From germline, CDR1 is LGHNA and CDR2 YSLEER. CDR3 sequence (DNA): TGCGCCAGCAGCAAAGGTCCCGGAGCTGAGGAGACCCAGTACTTC. Translated, it gives CASSKGPGAEETQYF.

This chain uses TRBV4-1 with TRBJ2-5; 10 bases agree with TRBD1. The ends lost 4 bases at V and 5 bases at J; junction bases unmatched: 7. This CDR3 has 15 residues. Germline V lookup: CDR1 MGHRA, CDR2 YSYEKL. CDR3 coding DNA: TGCGCCAGCAGCCTTGGGACAGGGGATCGGGAGACCCAGTACTTC. Residues: CASSLGTGDRETQYF.

CDR3 in amino acids: CATSRDSALMNTEAFF. The CDR3 region has the DNA TGTGCCACCAGCAGAGATTCAGCACTTATGAACACTGAAGCTTTCTTT. The gene calls are TRBV15 and TRBJ1-1; D is unresolved. Trimming took 0 bases from V and 0 from J, leaving 11 bases between them. This CDR3 has 16 residues. Germline V lookup: CDR1 LNHNV, CDR2 YYDKDF (reference sequence).

This clonotype was picked up a small number of times. This rearrangement joins TRBV29-1 to TRBJ2-5; no reliable D call. The ends were cut back, 7 bases at V and 5 bases at J, with 14 bases in the middle. CDR1 and CDR2 from the germline V gene are SQVTM and ANQGSEA. The CDR3 runs to 12 residues. The CDR3 DNA reads TGCAGCGCCGTTCGGGTTAAGGAGACCCAGTACTTC. Protein sequence: CSAVRVKETQYF. Based on the CDR3 plus reference TRBV29-1 and TRBJ2-5, the full variable domain is SAVISQKPSRDICQRGTSLTIQCQVDSQVTMMFWYRQQPGQSLTLIATANQGSEATYESGFVIDKFPISRPNLTFSTLTVSNMSPEDSSIYLCSAVRVKETQYFGPGTRLLVL.

The chain couples TRBV15 to TRBJ2-7; D gene ambiguous. CDR1 and CDR2 (germline): LNHNV, YYDKDF (reference sequence). The CDR3 has 13 amino acids. The V end was cut by 5 bases, the J end by 6 bases, with 14 bases between. DNA of the CDR3: TGTGCCACCAGCCCATTCTACGTGCGCGAGCAGTACTTC. This gives the protein CATSPFYVREQYF. Supplemented by reference TRBV15 and TRBJ2-7, the full variable domain reads DAMVIQNPRYQVTQFGKPVTLSCSQTLNHNVMYWYQQKSSQAPKLLFHYYDKDFNNEADTPDNFQSRRPNTSFCFLDIRSPGLGDTAMYLCATSPFYVREQYFGPGTRLTVT.

J is TRBJ2-5 and V is TRBV10-3; unclear D gene. Germline V gene sequence: CDR1 ENHRY, CDR2 SYGVKD. This CDR3 has 16 residues. Trimming stripped 4 bases from V and 2 bases from J, with 17 bases between. The CDR3 protein is CAISASQEKKQETQYF. The CDR3 nucleotides are TGTGCCATCAGTGCCTCGCAGGAGAAAAAACAAGAGACCCAGTACTTC.